The sequence of this T cell receptor (beta chain) was determined in a study of blood T cell repertoires in COVID-19. Data came from immunoSEQ multiplex PCR; TCRdb stores just in-frame clones and leaves some out. This table has around 140,000 clones, over 80% appearing once. Germline CDR1 reads SGHTS; CDR2 reads YDEGEE. Trimming removed 4 bases from V and 0 bases from J, with 11 bases in between. The CDR3 is 15 amino acids. This receptor was identified in a man aged 55 to 70 with active or convalescent COVID-19. The sequencing sample was made of peripheral blood. The chain has TRBV5-8 and TRBJ1-5; D is perhaps TRBD1 (5 bases). In DNA, the CDR3 is TGTGCCAGCAGCCGCCGAAGGGGTAGCAATCAGCCCCAGCATTTT. Its protein is CASSRRRGSNQPQHF.